This is a list of T cell receptor beta chains from one sample in a study of STAT5B mutations in CD4+ large granular lymphocyte leukemia. Using immunoSEQ multiplex PCR, the repertoire was profiled, and TCRdb retains in-frame clones only, with some absent. The sample yields 45,000 to 50,000 clones, about 80% seen once. The material sequenced was CD4+ T cells from blood buffy coats. The receptors here all came from a human donor in good health. Both conserved end residues are part of each CDR3.

V | CDR3
TRBV29-1 | CSVYRENIQYF
TRBV5-6 | CASSLPISSSYNEQFF
TRBV5-4 | CASSLEAGQQFF
TRBV6-6 | CASSYGNRELGGGYTF
TRBV2 | CATPRSTGGPTGELFF
TRBV5-4 | CASSLILTGGSYEQYF
TRBV7-9 | CASSSIQGSAKNIQYF
TRBV2 | CASSEQGSGPQHF
TRBV19 | CASSTIGTGVFNEQFF
TRBV4-1 | CASSQASLGVGANVLTF
TRBV6-5 | CASSPTGLETQYF
TRBV10-2 | CASSELTEAFF
TRBV5-6 | CASTFLAGGPGTDTQYF
TRBV18 | CASREGGETEAFF
TRBV13 | CASSLFLAENYNEQFF
TRBV7-2 | CASSLGQGASYGYTF
TRBV6-1 | CASSEYTGITGELFF
TRBV2 | CASNRGDGYTF
TRBV6-5 | CASSHPSSGVQQYF
TRBV2 | CASSEGRQGGGEKLFF
TRBV5-6 | CASSWGTAYQTEAFF
TRBV29-1 | CSVAGTGGEKLFF
TRBV30 | CAWSVGNGEIDEQFF
TRBV23-1 | CASSQPQTGEGYTF
TRBV5-6 | CASSPPQGQGNTEAFF
TRBV10-1 | CASRPSGRGEQFF
TRBV25-1 | CASSGTSGSADTQYF
TRBV10-3 | CAISRTGGQETQYF
TRBV2 | CASSATGRAEAFF
TRBV30 | CAGKGGSETQYF
TRBV7-3 | CASSLQGSYTDTQYF
TRBV2 | CASSSGGADSYNEQFF
TRBV5-1 | CASSSLDRGSTDTQYF
TRBV30 | CAWSVHWGPPEYF
TRBV5-1 | CASRDRYQETQYF
TRBV18 | CASSPGQGGNTEAFF
TRBV6-6 | CASSFPTIQETQYF
TRBV5-6 | CASSRADTQYF
TRBV19 | CASSTRDIYTEAFF
TRBV7-3 | CASSLKSQGNYNEQFF
TRBV10-3 | CAISETGVTIYF
TRBV5-4 | CASSTRDRGRSGEQFF
TRBV5-4 | CASSLGGGLYEQYF
TRBV6-5 | CASSYSARGGGYTF
TRBV30 | CAWSRYRGSIRNEQFF
TRBV25-1 | CASSPPWGENTGELFF
TRBV6-5 | CASSYTWDSRTEAFF
TRBV5-1 | CASSLGVNEKLFF
TRBV6-1 | CASSGTVQDYGYTF
TRBV5-8 | CASSSDAVYNGGNQPQHF
TRBV7-9 | CASSPSGQGHGYTF